Following are 14 T cell receptor beta chains from one sample sequenced in a study of CD8 T cells in ankylosing spondylitis. TCRdb re-analysed the 5' RACE reads in MiXCR, keeping a single row per CDR3 protein. The sample contains about 240,000 distinct CDR3 sequences, 7.5% to 9% of which appear only once. The source material was blood, either unsorted or a sorted T cell fraction (not recorded which). All receptors come from a male donor with ankylosing spondylitis or in good health (not recorded which).

Many counts were recorded for this clonotype. The chain employs TRBV5-1 and TRBJ1-4; D perhaps matches TRBD1 (5 bases). The germline V gene encodes CDR1 SGHRS and CDR2 YFSETQ. With 0 bases removed from V and 6 bases from J, the gap between germline ends came to 9 bases. CDR3 length: 14 residues. In DNA form, the CDR3 reads TGCGCCAGCAGCTTGGGAGGGGACCATGAAAAACTGTTTTTT. This encodes CASSLGGDHEKLFF.

This clonotype has at least ten counts. Written as DNA, the CDR3 is TGCGCCAGCAGCCGAAGTGCCCCCGGGACAGCTCTATCCGGCTACACCTTC. Translation gives CASSRSAPGTALSGYTF. V is TRBV5-1 and J is TRBJ1-2; 7 nucleotides line up with TRBD1. This CDR3 is 17 amino acids long. From germline, CDR1 is SGHRS and CDR2 YFSETQ. J was trimmed by 8 bases and V by 4 bases; bases with no gene match: 20. Using reference TRBV5-1 and TRBJ1-2 for the parts outside the CDR3, the full variable domain is KAGVTQTPRYLIKTRGQQVTLSCSPISGHRSVSWYQQTPGQGLQFLFEYFSETQRNKGNFPGRFSGRQFSNSRSEMNVSTLELGDSALYLCASSRSAPGTALSGYTFGSGTRLTVV.

The table lists this clonotype with many counts. The chain combines TRBV19 with TRBJ1-1, with D possibly matching TRBD1 (5 bases). This CDR3 has 13 residues. Trimming took 4 bases from V and 8 from J, leaving 14 bases between them. Germline loops: CDR1 LNHDA, CDR2 SQIVND (reference sequence). For the CDR3, the DNA is TGTGCCAGTAGTAGCCTGAGGGACTCCGAAGCTTTCTTT. It specifies CASSSLRDSEAFF.

This clonotype was observed at least ten times. The chain recombines TRBV9 with TRBJ1-6; no clear D gene. V was trimmed by 0 bases and J by 2 bases, leaving 3 bases between them. Germline V CDR1 and CDR2: SGDLS, YYNGEE. The CDR3 runs to 14 residues. CDR3 bases: TGTGCCAGCAGCGTAGAAGCCTATAATTCACCCCTCCACTTT. It translates to CASSVEAYNSPLHF.

This clonotype has a count of ten or more. This chain connects TRBV20-1 to TRBJ2-1, with TRBD2 matching over 9 bases. J lost 4 bases, V lost 5 bases, and 6 bases had no gene match. Germline CDR1 DFQATT, CDR2 SNEGSKA (reference sequence). The CDR3 runs to 14 residues. CDR3 sequence: CSALAGVAYNEQFF. CDR3 sequence (DNA): TGCAGTGCTTTAGCGGGAGTGGCGTACAATGAGCAGTTCTTC.

This clonotype was seen many times. The rearrangement joins TRBV7-6 to TRBJ1-2; the D gene is possibly TRBD1 (5 bases). Germline lookup yields CDR1 SGHVS and CDR2 FNYEAQ. The germline V and J ends were trimmed by 5 bases and 8 bases, with 15 bases remaining between them. The CDR3 loop spans 13 amino acids. CDR3 loop: CASSSSGRGGYTF. Written as DNA, the CDR3 is TGTGCCAGCAGCAGCTCTGGGAGGGGAGGCTACACCTTC.

This clonotype was seen at least ten times. V gene TRBV20-1 combines with J gene TRBJ1-2, with 9 nucleotides matching TRBD1. Trimming took 0 bases from V and 3 from J; bases not matched to a gene: 11. Germline loops: CDR1 DFQATT, CDR2 SNEGSKA (reference sequence). CDR3 size: 17 residues. CDR3 DNA: TGCAGTGCTAGAGACACGCCGGGACAGGGAGTTGACTATGGCTACACCTTC. It specifies CSARDTPGQGVDYGYTF.

This clonotype was recorded at least ten times. The rearrangement uses TRBV20-1 and TRBJ2-5; no reliable D call. CDR3 length: 11 amino acids. V was cut by 4 bases and J by 0 bases, with 3 bases left in between. Germline V gene data show CDR1 as DFQATT and CDR2 as SNEGSKA (reference sequence). For the CDR3, the DNA is TGCAGTGCTACGTACCAAGAGACCCAGTACTTC. The encoded protein is CSATYQETQYF.

This clonotype was picked up many times. V usage is TRBV7-9 and J usage is TRBJ2-1; 9 bases line up with TRBD1. The V segment lost 4 bases and the J segment 6 bases; nucleotides outside the gene matches: 7. The CDR3 sequence is 15 residues long. The germline gives CDR1 SEHNR, CDR2 FQNEAQ (reference sequence). The CDR3 sequence is CASSSPGQGPNEQFF. The CDR3 DNA is TGTGCCAGCAGCTCTCCGGGACAGGGACCCAATGAGCAGTTCTTC.

This clonotype has just one count. The rearrangement joins TRBV4-3 to TRBJ2-3, with D hard to call. This CDR3 is built from 12 residues. V was cut by 3 bases and J by 5 bases, with 6 bases left in between. CDR1 LGHNA and CDR2 YSLEER come from the germline V gene. CDR3 DNA: TGCGCCAGCAGCCACCGCGGAGATACGCAGTATTTT. It specifies CASSHRGDTQYF.

As for this clonotype: A much larger clone lies a single base off, so this may be a read error. The gene calls are TRBV11-2 and TRBJ1-2; D remains ambiguous. The CDR3 totals 14 residues. CDR1 and CDR2 from the germline V gene are SGHAT and FQNNGV. The CDR3 loop reads CASSFSALNYSYTF. The CDR3 coding sequence is TGTGCCAGCAGCTTCTCTGCATTAAACTATAGCTACACCTTC.

This clonotype occurred many times. This chain links TRBV7-2 with TRBJ2-3, with TRBD2 matching over 7 bases. CDR1 is SGHTA, CDR2 FQGNSA, per germline. The CDR3 extends over 15 amino acids. V lost 5 bases to trimming and J lost 3 bases; unmatched junction nucleotides: 8. Here the CDR3 DNA reads TGTGCCAGCAGCCAAAGCGGGAAAGCGACAGATACGCAGTATTTT. Translation gives CASSQSGKATDTQYF. Based on the CDR3 plus reference TRBV7-2 and TRBJ2-3, the full variable domain is GAGVSQSPSNKVTEKGKDVELRCDPISGHTALYWYRQSLGQGLEFLIYFQGNSAPDKSGLPSDRFSAERTGGSVSTLTIQRTQQEDSAVYLCASSQSGKATDTQYFGPGTRLTVL.

Concerning this clonotype itself: One junction end disagrees with the germline gene, perhaps due to a read error. V gene TRBV11-1 combines with J gene TRBJ2-2; TRBD2 might be the D (6 bases). CDR1 is SGHAT and CDR2 is FQDESV in the germline V gene (reference sequence). The CDR3 is made up of 19 amino acids. CDR3: CASSYQPKLIGTAAGGLFF. The CDR3 DNA reads TGTGCCAGCAGTTACCAGCCTAAACTTATCGGGACTGCCGCCGGGGGGCTGTTTTTT.

This clonotype has a handful of counts. The chain uses TRBV3-1 and TRBJ2-3; D may be TRBD2 (6 bases). Between the trimmed V and J ends, which lost 4 bases and 5 bases, there was a span of 22 bases. The CDR3 has 17 amino acids. CDR1 is LGHDT and CDR2 is YNNKEL in the germline V gene (reference sequence). CDR3 residues: CASSRWPGDREEDTQYF. DNA for the CDR3: TGTGCCAGCAGCCGATGGCCGGGGGACCGGGAAGAAGATACGCAGTATTTT.